Sequencing of this T cell receptor (beta chain) was carried out in a study of blood T cell repertoires in COVID-19. The method was immunoSEQ multiplex PCR; TCRdb's version includes in-frame clones alone and lacks a portion of them. The sample has 300,000 to 400,000 clones, over 70% seen once. The V gene lost 6 bases and the J gene lost 1 base, with 9 bases spanning the gap. CDR3 length: 13 residues. Germline V gene data show CDR1 as LNHDA and CDR2 as SQIVND (reference sequence). Sequences were obtained from peripheral blood. The chain uses TRBV19 and TRBJ1-1; no definite D call. This clonotype originated in a man between 25 and 39 years old with active or convalescent COVID-19. CDR3 coding DNA: TGTGCCAGTAGACTACCGGGGAACACTGAAGCTTTCTTT. Translated: CASRLPGNTEAFF.